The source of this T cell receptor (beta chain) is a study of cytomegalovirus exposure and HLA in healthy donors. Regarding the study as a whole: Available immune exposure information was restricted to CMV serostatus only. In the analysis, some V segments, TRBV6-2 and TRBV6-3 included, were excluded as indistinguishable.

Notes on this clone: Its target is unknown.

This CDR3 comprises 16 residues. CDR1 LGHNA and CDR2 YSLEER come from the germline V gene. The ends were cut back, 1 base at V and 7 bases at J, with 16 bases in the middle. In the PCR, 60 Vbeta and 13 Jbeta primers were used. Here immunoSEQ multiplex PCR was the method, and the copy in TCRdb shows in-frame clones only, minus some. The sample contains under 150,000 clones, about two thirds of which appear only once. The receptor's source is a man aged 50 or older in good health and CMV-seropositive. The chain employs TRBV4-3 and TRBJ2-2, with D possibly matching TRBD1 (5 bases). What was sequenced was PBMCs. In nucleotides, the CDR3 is TGCGCCAGCAGCCAAGCATACTTCCTAAGGGGCGGGGAGCTGTTTTTT. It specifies CASSQAYFLRGGELFF.